This T cell receptor (beta chain) stems from a study of T-cell reconstitution after alpha-beta-depleted transplantation in children. This clonotype was found many times. In germline, CDR1 is LGHNA, CDR2 YNFKEQ. The V gene lost 0 bases and the J gene lost 7 bases, with 13 bases spanning the gap. This CDR3 comprises 14 residues. Unique molecular identifiers were used in preparing the TCRbeta library. TCRdb recomputed calls from the PCR reads with MiXCR, one row per CDR3 protein. The table has 200,000 to 300,000 distinct CDR3 sequences, approximately 12% seen once. J is TRBJ2-7 and V is TRBV4-2, with D possibly TRBD2 on 6 matching bases. Sequenced material: PBMCs from the stem cell graft donor, taken from the stem cell graft. This receptor was obtained from a human donor who donated a stem cell graft to a child with acute lymphoblastic leukemia. CDR3 residues: CASSQDPWAGEQYF. CDR3 in DNA: TGTGCCAGCAGCCAAGATCCCTGGGCGGGAGAGCAGTACTTC.